This T cell receptor beta chain is drawn from a study of yellow fever vaccine responses in identical twins. The CDR3 totals 14 residues. Trimming took 1 base from V and 2 from J, leaving 8 bases between them. Germline V CDR1 and CDR2: SNHLY, FYNNEI. Points from the study as a whole: As reported, the vaccine T cell response of twins seemed partly convergent and partly personalized.

In the case of this clonotype: The antigen remains undetermined.

TCRdb itself ran the RT-PCR reads through MiXCR, one entry per CDR3 protein. This table holds 2,000 to 2,500 distinct CDR3 sequences, about four fifths found once. Specimen: T cells from blood (PBMCs), unsorted or a sorted subset (not recorded which), collected before or after yellow fever vaccination (not recorded which). V is TRBV2 and J is TRBJ2-5; D not certain. This clonotype was obtained from a woman aged 18-29 years who received the yellow fever vaccine. In nucleotides, the CDR3 is TGTGCCAGCAGTGAAGATGGGCCGCAAGAGACCCAGTACTTC. Translating it yields CASSEDGPQETQYF.